This TCR beta chain was sequenced in a study of blood T cell repertoires in COVID-19. TCRdb's table, derived via immunoSEQ multiplex PCR, lists solely in-frame clones and lacks some. This table has over 200,000 clones, over 75% appearing once. The CDR3 is made up of 18 amino acids. V lost 4 bases and J lost 5; bases outside the gene matches: 9. Germline V gives CDR1 KGHDR, CDR2 SFDVKD. The rearrangement uses TRBV24-1 and TRBJ2-2; 13 nucleotides align to TRBD2. What was sequenced was peripheral blood. The clonotype originates from a human donor in a cohort sampled during active COVID-19. CDR3 in amino acids: CATSDSSILAGGTGELFF. CDR3 nucleotides: TGTGCCACCAGTGACTCTTCTATACTAGCGGGAGGGACCGGGGAGCTGTTTTTT.